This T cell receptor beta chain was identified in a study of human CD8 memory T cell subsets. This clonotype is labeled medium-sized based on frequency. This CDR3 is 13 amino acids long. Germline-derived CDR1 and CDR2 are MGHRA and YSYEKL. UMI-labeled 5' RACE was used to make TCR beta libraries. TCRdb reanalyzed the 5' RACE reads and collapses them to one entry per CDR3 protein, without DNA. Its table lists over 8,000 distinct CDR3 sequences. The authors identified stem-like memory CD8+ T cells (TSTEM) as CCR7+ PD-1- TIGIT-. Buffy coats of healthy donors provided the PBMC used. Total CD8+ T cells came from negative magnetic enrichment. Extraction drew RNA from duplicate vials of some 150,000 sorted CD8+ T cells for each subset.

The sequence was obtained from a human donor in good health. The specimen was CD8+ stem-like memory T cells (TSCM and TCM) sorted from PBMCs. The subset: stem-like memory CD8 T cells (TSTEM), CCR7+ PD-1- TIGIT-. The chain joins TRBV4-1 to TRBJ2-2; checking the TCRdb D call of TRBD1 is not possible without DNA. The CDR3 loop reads CASSHPGTGELFF.